The table lists the clone carrying this T cell receptor beta chain with a few counts. Its antigen is still unknown. The table came from immunoSEQ multiplex PCR; TCRdb's copy has only in-frame clones and leaves some out. The data show 110,000 or so clones, 70% to 85% seen once. These data belong to a study of cytomegalovirus exposure and HLA in healthy donors. Notes on the study in general: The authors listed 150 to 200 TCR beta chains as cytomegalovirus-associated. Across donors, most TCRs were seen rarely, yet some public ones were widespread.

Material for sequencing was PBMCs. This TCR came from a woman younger than 30 in good health and CMV-seronegative.

CDR3 sequence: CASSLSGTGAGVNYGYTF. The CDR3 DNA is TGTGCCAGCAGCCTGTCCGGGACAGGGGCGGGAGTTAACTATGGCTACACCTTC. V and J are TRBV4-2 and TRBJ1-2; TRBD1 aligns across 10 bases. There are 18 residues in the CDR3. CDR1 is LGHNA and CDR2 is YNFKEQ in the germline V gene. With V trimmed by 4 bases and J by 1 base, 12 bases remained unmatched.